The 21 T cell receptor beta chains presented below share a single source sample, sequenced in a study of cytomegalovirus exposure and HLA in healthy donors. With 60 Vbeta and 13 Jbeta primers, the PCR was carried out. TCRdb's copy holds only in-frame clones and misses some; the assay was immunoSEQ multiplex PCR. The listing records around 130,000 clones. The sample was PBMCs. These receptors came from a woman aged 35 to 49 in good health and CMV-seronegative.

The J gene is TRBJ2-1, the V gene TRBV6-5; D is possibly TRBD1 (6 bases). The germline V gene encodes CDR1 MNHEY and CDR2 SVGAGI. Trimming took off 5 bases at V and 4 bases at J, with 9 bases between the two ends. CDR3 length: 13 residues. The CDR3 DNA reads as TGTGCCAGCAGTCAGGGGCAGTACAATGAGCAGTTCTTC. Residues: CASSQGQYNEQFF.

The chain combines TRBV2 with TRBJ1-2, with D uncertain. With 1 base removed from V and 3 bases from J, the gap between germline ends came to 6 bases. The CDR3 loop spans 13 amino acids. CDR1 SNHLY and CDR2 FYNNEI come from the germline V gene. The CDR3 DNA reads TGTGCCAGCAGTGAAGGGAGTGACTATGGCTACACCTTC. Translation: CASSEGSDYGYTF. The full variable domain, with the rest looked up from reference TRBV2 and TRBJ1-2, is EPEVTQTPSHQVTQMGQEVILRCVPISNHLYFYWYRQILGQKVEFLVSFYNNEISEKSEIFDDQFSVERPDGSNFTLKIRSTKLEDSAMYFCASSEGSDYGYTFGSGTRLTVV.

This CDR3 reads CASGDRVHYEQYV. Here the CDR3 DNA reads TGTGCCAGTGGGGACAGGGTCCATTACGAGCAGTACGTC. This sequence joins TRBV2 and TRBJ2-7, with 9 bases identical to TRBD1. The CDR3 is 13 residues long. Germline CDR1 and CDR2: SNHLY and FYNNEI. J gave up 4 bases and V 9 bases, and 7 bases lay outside the gene matches.

V usage is TRBV5-5 and J usage is TRBJ2-5; unclear D gene. CDR1 and CDR2 from the germline V gene are SGHKS and YYEKEE (reference sequence). Trimming pared 4 bases from V and 5 bases from J, leaving 15 bases between. The CDR3 spans 14 residues. CDR3: CASSLLLGSETQYF. The CDR3 DNA reads as TGTGCCAGCAGCCTTCTTCTCGGGTCGGAGACCCAGTACTTC.

This chain connects TRBV27 to TRBJ1-1, with D hard to call. V lost 5 bases and J lost 5, with 15 bases in between. Germline V gives CDR1 MNHEY, CDR2 SMNVEV (reference sequence). The CDR3 is 14 residues long. Here the CDR3 reads CASSLGGGKTEAFF. In DNA, the CDR3 is TGTGCCAGCAGTCTCGGCGGAGGGAAAACTGAAGCTTTCTTT.

The V and J genes are TRBV5-6 and TRBJ2-5; 8 positions agree with TRBD2. CDR1 SGHDT and CDR2 YYEEEE come from the germline V gene. CDR3 length equals 15 residues. The V segment lost 1 base and the J segment 5 bases; nucleotides outside the gene matches: 7. The CDR3 loop is CASSLSSGGGETQYF. The CDR3, as DNA: TGTGCCAGCAGCTTGTCGAGCGGGGGCGGGGAGACCCAGTACTTC.

Notes on this clone: The junction shows a germline mismatch at one end, possibly a read error. The J gene is TRBJ1-2, the V gene TRBV5-1; D not certain. CDR3 size: 12 residues. Germline V lookup: CDR1 SGHRS, CDR2 YFSETQ. DNA of the CDR3: TGCGCCAGCAGCCAAGATGTGATCTCGGTCGCCTTC. Amino acids: CASSQDVISVAF.

The chain employs TRBV6-4 and TRBJ2-7, with D possibly matching TRBD2 (6 bases). The CDR3 is 13 amino acids. Trimming took 4 bases from V and 1 from J, leaving 8 bases between them. The germline V gene encodes CDR1 MRHNA and CDR2 SNTAGT. CDR3 sequence reads: CASSVGGSYEQYV. The CDR3 nucleotides are TGTGCCAGCAGTGTGGGGGGTTCCTACGAGCAGTACGTC.

This chain connects TRBV19 to TRBJ2-7; tentative D call: TRBD1 (6 bases). The CDR3 contains 12 residues. From germline, CDR1 is LNHDA and CDR2 SQIVND (reference sequence). V gave up 3 bases and J gave up 12 bases, with 15 bases separating them. The CDR3 protein is CASSISVGGRYV. CDR3 DNA sequence: TGTGCCAGTAGTATTTCCGTAGGGGGACGGTACGTC.

The chain combines TRBV6-5 with TRBJ2-5; 11 bases agree with TRBD1. The CDR3 totals 15 residues. In germline, CDR1 is MNHEY, CDR2 SVGAGI. J lost 5 bases, V lost 6 bases, and 8 bases had no gene match. CDR3 bases: TGTGCCAGCAGCGCCCCCGGGACAGGGGGTGAGACCCAGTACTTC. It yields the protein CASSAPGTGGETQYF.

The V and J genes are TRBV2 and TRBJ1-3; D gene uncertain. This CDR3 region has 14 residues. The V end lost 3 bases, the J end lost 0 bases, and 6 bases lay between the germline ends. Germline V lookup: CDR1 SNHLY, CDR2 FYNNEI. The CDR3 loop reads CASSDRVSGNTIYF. CDR3 sequence (DNA): TGTGCCAGCAGTGATAGAGTCTCTGGAAACACCATATATTTT.

The V and J genes are TRBV27 and TRBJ1-4; the match to TRBD1 covers 7 bases. This CDR3 is built from 18 residues. The trim removed 7 bases at V and 4 bases at J, leaving 18 bases unmatched. Germline V CDR1 and CDR2: MNHEY, SMNVEV (reference sequence). The CDR3 nucleotides are TGTGCCAGCACCCTTTTAAGAGGGGGCGCCGAGCTTAATGAAAAACTGTTTTTT. It is translated as CASTLLRGGAELNEKLFF.

The chain uses TRBV15 and TRBJ1-4, with D possibly matching TRBD1 (5 bases). V gave up 0 bases and J gave up 6 bases, with 11 bases separating them. Germline CDR1 reads LNHNV; CDR2 reads YYDKDF (reference sequence). CDR3 size: 15 residues. The CDR3 nucleotides are TGTGCCACCAGCAGAGATCAAGGGGCTCATGAAAAACTGTTTTTT. It translates to CATSRDQGAHEKLFF. The full variable domain, in which reference TRBV15 and TRBJ1-4 provide the parts outside the CDR3, is DAMVIQNPRYQVTQFGKPVTLSCSQTLNHNVMYWYQQKSSQAPKLLFHYYDKDFNNEADTPDNFQSRRPNTSFCFLDIRSPGLGDTAMYLCATSRDQGAHEKLFFGSGTQLSVL.

The chain combines TRBV6-6 with TRBJ1-1; D call uncertain. This CDR3 has 14 residues. Looked up from germline, CDR1 is MNHNY and CDR2 is SVGAGI (reference sequence). The germline V and J ends were trimmed by 2 bases and 2 bases, with 9 bases remaining between them. The CDR3 protein is CASSYDGSNTEAFF. The CDR3 nucleotides are TGTGCCAGCAGTTACGATGGCAGTAACACTGAAGCTTTCTTT.

The chain joins TRBV19 to TRBJ1-2, with D possibly TRBD1 on 6 matching bases. V lost 5 bases and J lost 8, with 18 bases in between. The germline CDR1 and CDR2 sequences are LNHDA and SQIVND (reference sequence). The CDR3 totals 14 residues. The CDR3 protein is CASSLRATGSGYTF. The CDR3 DNA reads as TGTGCCAGTAGTCTACGCGCGACAGGATCGGGCTACACCTTC.

The chain uses TRBV9 and TRBJ1-1; the match to TRBD1 covers 10 bases. Germline CDR1 and CDR2: SGDLS and YYNGEE. J was trimmed by 5 bases and V by 2 bases; bases with no gene match: 9. CDR3 length: 16 residues. The CDR3 sequence: CASSVATGGGITEAFF. Written as DNA, the CDR3 is TGTGCCAGCAGCGTGGCGACAGGGGGCGGAATTACTGAAGCTTTCTTT.

The rearrangement joins TRBV9 to TRBJ2-5, with 8 bases lining up with TRBD2. Per germline, CDR1 SGDLS and CDR2 YYNGEE. The junction had 7 bases not matched to a gene; V was cut back by 4 bases and J by 5 bases. The length of the CDR3 is 14 residues. CDR3 sequence (DNA): TGTGCCAGCAGCCCGGGGGGGAGCAGGGAGACCCAGTACTTC. This encodes CASSPGGSRETQYF.

The rearrangement uses TRBV2 and TRBJ1-2; D may be TRBD1 (5 bases). V dropped 6 bases and J dropped 2 bases, with 10 bases sitting between them. The CDR3 sequence is 13 residues long. CDR1 and CDR2 from the germline V gene are SNHLY and FYNNEI. The CDR3 DNA sequence: TGTGCCAGCAGGGACACAGGCAACTATGGCTACACCTTC. Encoded protein: CASRDTGNYGYTF.

The chain uses TRBV13 and TRBJ1-1; tentatively, D is TRBD1 (5 bases). V was pared by 1 base and J by 6 bases, with 9 bases between. The V gene's germline CDR1 is PRHDT and CDR2 FYEKMQ (reference sequence). CDR3 length equals 13 residues. CDR3 sequence (DNA): TGTGCCAGCAGCTTAGACAGGAAGCCTGAAGCTTTCTTT. This sequence encodes CASSLDRKPEAFF.

The V gene is TRBV25-1, the J gene TRBJ1-1; perhaps TRBD1 as D (6 bases). The CDR3 totals 14 residues. Germline V gene data show CDR1 as MGHDK and CDR2 as SYGVNS. V shed 3 bases and J shed 2 bases, with 10 bases lying between them. For the CDR3, the DNA is TGTGCCAGCAGTGACAGACAGGTAAACACTGAAGCTTTCTTT. Translation: CASSDRQVNTEAFF. Drawing the rest from reference TRBV25-1 and TRBJ1-1, the complete variable domain is EADIYQTPRYLVIGTGKKITLECSQTMGHDKMYWYQQDPGMELHLIHYSYGVNSTEKGDLSSESTVSRIRTEHFPLTLESARPSHTSQYLCASSDRQVNTEAFFGQGTRLTVV.

This chain uses TRBV2 with TRBJ1-6; maybe TRBD1 (5 bases). Germline values: CDR1 SNHLY, CDR2 FYNNEI. The CDR3 length is 13 residues. The V gene lost 6 bases and the J gene lost 7 bases, with 10 bases spanning the gap. The CDR3 sequence: CASSSGQNSPLHF. CDR3 nucleotides: TGTGCCAGCAGCTCAGGGCAGAATTCACCCCTCCACTTT. Together with reference TRBV2 and TRBJ1-6, the CDR3 gives the full variable domain: EPEVTQTPSHQVTQMGQEVILRCVPISNHLYFYWYRQILGQKVEFLVSFYNNEISEKSEIFDDQFSVERPDGSNFTLKIRSTKLEDSAMYFCASSSGQNSPLHFGNGTRLTVT.